The 10 T cell receptor beta chains reported below all come from one sample, sequenced in a study of Graves' ophthalmopathy and Graves' hyperthyroidism. Amplified material comprised TCR beta CDR3 regions derived from RNA transcripts. The library came from an HTBI-primed first-round RT-PCR and a second-round multiplex PCR. MiXCR was run by TCRdb on the multiplex PCR reads, yielding one entry per CDR3 protein. The repertoire holds just over 400,000 distinct CDR3 sequences, with under 25% as singletons. The sequencing input was peripheral blood. The receptors come from a woman between 18 and 29 years old with stable Graves' hyperthyroidism.

This clonotype was seen ten or more times. The conserved closing phenylalanine or tryptophan is absent in this CDR3, likely reflecting a read error. This sequence joins TRBV27 and TRBJ1-1; 8 bases are a match to TRBD1. CDR3 length: 14 residues. Germline CDR1 is MNHEY and CDR2 is SMNVEV (reference sequence). V trimming: 3 bases; J trimming: 6 bases; junction bases outside the gene matches: 6. This CDR3 reads CASSFRTGNSEAFL. For the CDR3, the DNA is TGTGCCAGCAGTTTTCGGACAGGGAATTCTGAAGCTTTCCTT.

This clonotype was counted only a few times. At one boundary the junction diverges from the germline segment, which might be a read error. V usage is TRBV20-1 and J usage is TRBJ2-4; TRBD1 matches 8 bases. This CDR3 has 14 amino acids. Germline CDR1 reads DFQATT; CDR2 reads SNEGSKA (reference sequence). Here the CDR3 DNA reads TGCAGTGCTAGAGATCTTCAGGGGGCGAGCATTAAGTACTTC. Translated, it gives CSARDLQGASIKYF.

This clonotype was counted many times. The rearrangement uses TRBV7-8 and TRBJ1-6; D is unclear. Germline V gives CDR1 SGHVS, CDR2 FQNEAQ. The CDR3 runs to 14 residues. The V end was cut by 3 bases, the J end by 7 bases, with 10 bases between. CDR3 loop: CASSFTRYNSPLHF. CDR3 DNA: TGTGCCAGCAGCTTCACCAGATACAATTCACCCCTCCACTTT. The full variable domain, with the rest looked up from reference TRBV7-8 and TRBJ1-6, is GAGVSQSPRYKVAKRGQDVALRCDPISGHVSLFWYQQALGQGPEFLTYFQNEAQLDKSGLPSDRFFAERPEGSVSTLKIQRTQQEDSAVYLCASSFTRYNSPLHFGNGTRLTVT.

This clonotype was observed once. The gene calls are TRBV20-1 and TRBJ2-7, with D perhaps TRBD2 (5 bases). Deletions cut 5 bases from V and 7 bases from J, with 21 bases between. The CDR3 is 14 residues long. The germline CDR1 and CDR2 sequences are DFQATT and SNEGSKA (reference sequence). The CDR3 sequence is CSAPHSQLVGEQYF. In DNA, the CDR3 is TGCAGTGCTCCCCACTCCCAACTAGTTGGGGAGCAGTACTTC.

This clonotype was found many times. J is TRBJ2-4 and V is TRBV7-2; D not certain. Germline values: CDR1 SGHTA, CDR2 FQGNSA. The CDR3 length is 14 residues. Between the trimmed V and J ends, which lost 3 bases and 5 bases, there was a span of 11 bases. As DNA, the CDR3 is TGTGCCAGCAGCTTTAGTCAGGCCGAAAACATTCAGTACTTC. Amino acid sequence: CASSFSQAENIQYF.

This clonotype was detected ten times or more. The chain recombines TRBV29-1 with TRBJ1-1; D might be TRBD1 (5 bases). The CDR3 totals 15 residues. Germline CDR1 reads SQVTM; CDR2 reads ANQGSEA. The V gene lost 3 bases and the J gene lost 1 base, with 15 bases spanning the gap. The CDR3 DNA is TGCAGCGTTGATCGTGGGGGAATTGGGAACACTGAAGCTTTCTTT. Amino acid sequence: CSVDRGGIGNTEAFF. The full variable domain, in which reference TRBV29-1 and TRBJ1-1 provide the parts outside the CDR3, is SAVISQKPSRDICQRGTSLTIQCQVDSQVTMMFWYRQQPGQSLTLIATANQGSEATYESGFVIDKFPISRPNLTFSTLTVSNMSPEDSSIYLCSVDRGGIGNTEAFFGQGTRLTVV.

This clonotype was counted between two and nine times. V usage is TRBV20-1 and J usage is TRBJ2-7, with D possibly being TRBD1 (6 bases). Germline V gene sequence: CDR1 DFQATT, CDR2 SNEGSKA (reference sequence). The CDR3 has 16 amino acids. Trimming left V 0 bases short and J 6 bases short, with 21 bases between. The CDR3 protein is CSARDQSGHSWSEQYF. The CDR3 DNA reads as TGCAGTGCTAGAGATCAATCGGGACACTCATGGTCCGAGCAGTACTTC.

This rearrangement joins TRBV28 to TRBJ1-2; no reliable D call. Trimming pared 5 bases from V and 0 bases from J, leaving 13 bases between. Germline V gene data show CDR1 as MDHEN and CDR2 as SYDVKM. This CDR3 is built from 15 residues. CDR3 in amino acids: CASSPQATTNYGYTF. The CDR3 region has the DNA TGTGCCAGCAGTCCCCAGGCTACGACTAACTATGGCTACACCTTC.

This clonotype was detected ten times or more. The chain recombines TRBV15 with TRBJ1-1; D unresolved. CDR1 is LNHNV, CDR2 YYDKDF, per germline (reference sequence). The CDR3 covers 12 residues. V was clipped by 4 bases and J by 4 bases, with 7 bases between them. CDR3 in amino acids: CATSKVGTEAFF. The CDR3 region has the DNA TGTGCCACCAGCAAAGTAGGCACTGAAGCTTTCTTT.

This rearrangement joins TRBV6-2 or TRBV6-3 to TRBJ2-7; 7 nucleotides agree with TRBD2. V shed 10 bases, J shed 2 bases, and the junction held 11 bases outside the gene matches. Germline assignment: CDR1 MNHEY and CDR2 SVGEGT. This CDR3 region has 14 residues. CDR3 in DNA: TGTGCCACAGAAAAAGCGGCGGGAGCCTACGAGCAGTACTTC. Translating it yields CATEKAAGAYEQYF.